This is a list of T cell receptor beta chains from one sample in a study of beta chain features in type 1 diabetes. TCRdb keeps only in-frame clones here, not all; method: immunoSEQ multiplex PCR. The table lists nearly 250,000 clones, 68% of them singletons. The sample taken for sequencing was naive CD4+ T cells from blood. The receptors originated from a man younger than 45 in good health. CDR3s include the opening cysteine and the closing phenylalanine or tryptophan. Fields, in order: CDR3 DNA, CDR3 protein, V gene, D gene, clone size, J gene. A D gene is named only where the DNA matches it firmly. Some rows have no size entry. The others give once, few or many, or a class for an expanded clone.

TGCGCCAGCAGCTACAAGCGGGAGGGGTATACGCAGTATTTT	CASSYKREGYTQYF	TRBV5-1	TRBD2	.	TRBJ2-3
TGTGCCAGCAGCTTAGTAGCGGGAGCCCCCCACTATGAGCAGTTCTTC	CASSLVAGAPHYEQFF	TRBV7-2	TRBD2	.	TRBJ2-1
TGCAGCGCCGCGGACAGGAGCTCCTACGAGCAGTACTTC	CSAADRSSYEQYF	TRBV29-1	TRBD1	.	TRBJ2-7
TGCAGCGTTCTGCGCTCCGATACGCAGTATTTT	CSVLRSDTQYF	TRBV29-1	.	few	TRBJ2-3
TGTGCCTGGGGGGCACAGGGGGGTCAGCCCCAGCATTTT	CAWGAQGGQPQHF	TRBV30	TRBD1	few	TRBJ1-5
TGTGCCAGCAGGCCGCCAGGGGGCGGCGAGCAGTACTTC	CASRPPGGGEQYF	TRBV7-2	TRBD1	.	TRBJ2-7
TGTGCCTGGAGTGTAGGCGGGAGTATGCCAGATACGCAGTATTTT	CAWSVGGSMPDTQYF	TRBV30	TRBD2	few	TRBJ2-3
TGTGCCTGGAGTCAGGGACTAGTATCCTACAATGAGCAGTTCTTC	CAWSQGLVSYNEQFF	TRBV30	TRBD2	few	TRBJ2-1
TGTGCCTGGGCCAGCGGGGTTCAAGAGACCCAGTACTTC	CAWASGVQETQYF	TRBV30	TRBD2	.	TRBJ2-5
TGTGCCAGCAGCTTGGGACTTGACAGGGTATACGGGGCCAACGTCCTGACTTTC	CASSLGLDRVYGANVLTF	TRBV5-4	TRBD1	.	TRBJ2-6
TGTGCCAGCAGCGTCTCGACAGGTCCAGCGGCCTACGAGCAGTACTTC	CASSVSTGPAAYEQYF	TRBV9	.	once	TRBJ2-7
TGTGCCAGCAGTGGGGTAGCGGCGAGCACAGATACGCAGTATTTT	CASSGVAASTDTQYF	TRBV2	.	few	TRBJ2-3
TGTGCCTGGCTCCTCGGCGGGACAAGCAACGAGCAGTACTTC	CAWLLGGTSNEQYF	TRBV30	.	.	TRBJ2-7
TGTGCCAGCAGTCCCGTAGGGACATTCAACACCGGGGAGCTGTTTTTT	CASSPVGTFNTGELFF	TRBV2	.	.	TRBJ2-2
TGTGCCAGCAGCTGGGGACTAGCGTTCAATGAGCAGTTCTTC	CASSWGLAFNEQFF	TRBV13	TRBD2	few	TRBJ2-1
TGTGCCTGGAGTCTGTCAGGCTACAATGAGCAGTTCTTC	CAWSLSGYNEQFF	TRBV30	.	few	TRBJ2-1
TGCGCCAGCAGCCAACCACAGGGTGCAGATACGCAGTATTTT	CASSQPQGADTQYF	TRBV5-1	.	once	TRBJ2-3
TGTGCCAGCAGCCTGGAAGGACAGGGACGAGAGACCCAGTACTTC	CASSLEGQGRETQYF	TRBV5-4	TRBD1	few	TRBJ2-5